This entry is about one T cell receptor beta chain. Its binding antigen is unknown. The input lacks base qualities; no much larger clone sits a single base away. The method was 5' RACE. For sequencing, a NextSeq 500 was employed. In the TCR library protocol, unique molecular identifiers were attached to individual cDNA molecules to correct for PCR bias and sequencing error. Sequencing covered both TCR alpha and beta chains, and within each sample the abundances of alpha and beta sequences were tightly co-correlated. Per the authors' processing: Decombinator V4 was used to annotate TCR sequences for V gene, J gene and CDR3. TCRs were defined as expanded if a significant change between any two time points was detected under a Poisson model with p below 0.0001. Abundances of TCRs were expressed as counts per million after normalisation to the total number of TCRs sequenced in each sample. MAIT TCRs were defined by TRAV1-2 paired with TRAJ12, TRAJ20 or TRAJ33, and iNKT TCRs by TRAV10 paired with TRAJ18. A search of VDJdb, accessed on 1 November 2021, was run for TCRs annotated to CMV, EBV and SARS-CoV-2, with TCRs annotated for multiple antigens excluded. Through fastp at Q25 and MiXCR, TCRdb rebuilt clones from the public reads, retaining in-frame beta chains. Entries are consolidated by CDR3 protein sequence, retaining the most common genes and DNA. TCRdb assigned the V and J calls; the authors' analysis was not used. The sample includes approximately 64,000 distinct CDR3 sequences, with roughly a fifth observed a single time. The ten biggest clones cover approximately 17% of the sample.

The CDR3 numbers 13 residues from cysteine through phenylalanine. Kept here is only the CDR3 DNA, which spans 39 bases and is read in frame from base 1. Trimming leaves V shorter by 6 bases and J shorter by 6 bases, with the junction holding 6 bases beyond the gene matches. These data are taken from a study of early T cells in non-severe SARS-CoV-2 infection (dated by TCRdb to 2020 to 2022). For the study in its entirety: Because TCR sequencing was done on bulk RNA from unsorted whole blood, the alpha and beta chains could not be paired.

What the study reported, not specific to this receptor: VDJdb matching was skewed toward anti-spike CD8 responses and likely underestimated virus-specific expansions by missing private and CD4 specificities.

The study was a case-control design nested within a healthcare worker cohort in London, UK, with weekly nasopharyngeal swab PCR tests and blood sampling. Healthcare workers were recruited between 23 and 31 March 2020, during the week of the UK lockdown, and were followed weekly for up to roughly 16 weeks. Sequencing used whole blood, obtained at baseline. The V and J segments used are TRBV12-3 or TRBV12-4 and TRBJ1-2; TRBD1 agrees with 8 junctional bases. The receptor comes from an adult who was a healthcare worker with PCR-confirmed SARS-CoV-2 infection or an uninfected control (not recorded which). The CDR3 loop reads CASRPDRVDGYTF. The DNA sequence is TGTGCCAGCAGACCGGACAGGGTGGATGGCTACACCTTC.